This TCR beta chain was documented in a study of response to subunit inactivated influenza vaccine. TCRdb re-analysed the RT-PCR reads in MiXCR, keeping a single row per CDR3 protein. The table lists 150,000 to 200,000 distinct CDR3 sequences, approximately 12% of them singletons. In this sample, this clonotype turned up many times. These records were also assigned to another study, of T cells expressing NK-cell markers. As that report states: UMIs accompanied the 5'RACE template switching by which TCR beta cDNA was made. Source material for TCR beta repertoires consisted of sorted CD3+CD56+NKG2C+, CD3+CD56+NKG2C- and CD3+CD56-NKG2C+ T cells. Serological testing identified seven of the eight sequenced donors as HCMV-seropositive and one as seronegative. Anti-gamma-delta TCR antibody use in several experiments restricted sorting to alpha-beta TCR T cells. Dominant NKG2C+ clonotypes in about 6 donors made up about 1.0-7.0% of CD8+ T cells.

Sequencing was performed on CD8+ T cells sorted from PBMCs, taken 11 to 12 days after vaccination. The source of this sequence is a man aged 45-60 years who received an inactivated influenza vaccine.

DNA for the CDR3: TGTGCCAGCTCACTACAGGGGGCCCAAGAGACCCAGTACTTC. It codes for CASSLQGAQETQYF. The V gene is TRBV18, the J gene TRBJ2-5, with 9 bases matching TRBD1. There are 14 residues in the CDR3. Trimming removed 4 bases from V and 1 base from J; junction bases left unmatched: 1. Germline V CDR1 and CDR2: KGHSH, LQKENI.